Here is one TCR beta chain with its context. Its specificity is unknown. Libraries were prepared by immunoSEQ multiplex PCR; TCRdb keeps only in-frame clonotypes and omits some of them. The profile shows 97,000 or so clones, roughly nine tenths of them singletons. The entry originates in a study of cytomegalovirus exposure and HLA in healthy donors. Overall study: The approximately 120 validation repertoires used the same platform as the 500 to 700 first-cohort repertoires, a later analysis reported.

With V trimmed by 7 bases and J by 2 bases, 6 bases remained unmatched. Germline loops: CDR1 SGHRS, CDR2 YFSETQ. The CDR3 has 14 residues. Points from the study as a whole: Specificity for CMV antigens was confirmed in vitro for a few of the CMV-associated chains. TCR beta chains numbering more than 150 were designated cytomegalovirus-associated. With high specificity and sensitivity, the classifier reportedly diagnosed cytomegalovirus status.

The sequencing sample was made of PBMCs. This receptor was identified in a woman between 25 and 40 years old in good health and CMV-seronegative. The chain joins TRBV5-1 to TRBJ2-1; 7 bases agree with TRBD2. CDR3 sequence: CASGSGGPYNEQFF. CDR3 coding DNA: TGCGCCAGCGGCTCGGGGGGACCCTACAATGAGCAGTTCTTC.